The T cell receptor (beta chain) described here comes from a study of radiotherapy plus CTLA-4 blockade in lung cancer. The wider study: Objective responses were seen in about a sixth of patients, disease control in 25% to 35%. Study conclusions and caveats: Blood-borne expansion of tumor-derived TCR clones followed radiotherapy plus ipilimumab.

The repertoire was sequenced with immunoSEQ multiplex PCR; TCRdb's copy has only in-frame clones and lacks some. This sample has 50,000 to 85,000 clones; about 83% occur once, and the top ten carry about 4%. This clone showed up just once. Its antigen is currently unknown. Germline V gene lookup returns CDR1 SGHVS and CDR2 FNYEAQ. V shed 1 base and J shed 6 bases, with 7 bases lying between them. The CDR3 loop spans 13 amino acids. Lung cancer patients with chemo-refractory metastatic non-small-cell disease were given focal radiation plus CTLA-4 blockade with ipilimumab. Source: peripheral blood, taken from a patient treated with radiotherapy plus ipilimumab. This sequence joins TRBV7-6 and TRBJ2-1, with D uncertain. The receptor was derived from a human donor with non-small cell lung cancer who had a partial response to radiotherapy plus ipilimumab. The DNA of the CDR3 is TGTGCCAGCAGCTTAGGTCGGGTCAATGAGCAGTTCTTC. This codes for CASSLGRVNEQFF.